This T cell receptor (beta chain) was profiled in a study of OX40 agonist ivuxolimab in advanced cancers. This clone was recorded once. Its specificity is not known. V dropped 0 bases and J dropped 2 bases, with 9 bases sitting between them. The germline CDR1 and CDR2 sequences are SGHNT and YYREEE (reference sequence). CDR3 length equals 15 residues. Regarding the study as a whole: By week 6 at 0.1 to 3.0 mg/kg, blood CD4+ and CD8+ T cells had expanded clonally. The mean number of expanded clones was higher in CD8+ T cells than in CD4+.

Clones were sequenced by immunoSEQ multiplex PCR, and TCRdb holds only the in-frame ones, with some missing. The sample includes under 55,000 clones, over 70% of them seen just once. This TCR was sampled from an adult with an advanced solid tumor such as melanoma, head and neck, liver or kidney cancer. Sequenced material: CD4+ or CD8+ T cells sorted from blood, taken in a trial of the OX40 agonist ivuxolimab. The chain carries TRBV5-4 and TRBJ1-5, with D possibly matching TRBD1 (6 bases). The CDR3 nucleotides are TGTGCCAGCAGCTTGGGGGGGCAGGGCAATCAGCCCCAGCATTTT. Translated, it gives CASSLGGQGNQPQHF.